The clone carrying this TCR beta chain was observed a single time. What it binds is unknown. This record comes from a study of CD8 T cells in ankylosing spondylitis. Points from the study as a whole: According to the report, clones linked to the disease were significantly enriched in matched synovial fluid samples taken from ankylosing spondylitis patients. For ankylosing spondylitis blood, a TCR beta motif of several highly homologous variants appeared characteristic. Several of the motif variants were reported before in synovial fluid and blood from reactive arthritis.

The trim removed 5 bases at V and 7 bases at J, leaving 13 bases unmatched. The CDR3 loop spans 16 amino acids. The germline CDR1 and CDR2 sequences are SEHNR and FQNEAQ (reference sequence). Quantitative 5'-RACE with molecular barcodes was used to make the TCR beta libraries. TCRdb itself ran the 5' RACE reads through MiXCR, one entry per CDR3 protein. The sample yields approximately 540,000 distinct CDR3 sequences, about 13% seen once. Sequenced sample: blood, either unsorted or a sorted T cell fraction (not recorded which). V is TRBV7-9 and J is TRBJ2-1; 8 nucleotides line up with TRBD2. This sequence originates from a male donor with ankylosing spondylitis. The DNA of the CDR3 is TGTGCCAGCAGCCCTCCGCGCGCGGGAGGAGGGAATGAGCAGTTCTTC. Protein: CASSPPRAGGGNEQFF. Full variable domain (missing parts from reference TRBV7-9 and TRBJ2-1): DTGVSQNPRHKITKRGQNVTFRCDPISEHNRLYWYRQTLGQGPEFLTYFQNEAQLEKSRLLSDRFSAERPKGSFSTLEIQRTEQGDSAMYLCASSPPRAGGGNEQFFGPGTRLTVL.